One sample yielded the 23 T cell receptor beta chains listed below, sequenced in a study of OX40 agonist ivuxolimab in advanced cancers. Library preparation was by the immunoSEQ multiplex PCR assay. TCRdb took this table from immuneACCESS and kept in-frame rearrangements with V and J called. Such tables lack part of the clones; where checked against another copy, unresolved V genes explain under half of the gap, and the rest is unexplained. Across this sample there are about 58,000 clones, with roughly 87% seen only once. The top ten clonotypes cover around 3.5% of the sample. Sequencing used CD4+ or CD8+ T cells sorted from blood, obtained in a trial of the OX40 agonist ivuxolimab. Receptor source: an adult with an advanced solid tumor such as melanoma, head and neck, liver or kidney cancer.

The chain has TRBV11-3 and TRBJ2-7, with TRBD1 identical over 12 bases. After removal of 10 bases from V and 4 bases from J, the junction contained 8 bases not matched to a gene. Germline assignment: CDR1 SGHNT and CDR2 YENEEA. The CDR3 has 14 amino acids. CDR3 in DNA: TGTGCCACGGCCGCGGGACAGGGGGCATACGAGCAGTACTTC. It is translated as CATAAGQGAYEQYF.

This clone has a handful of counts. The chain employs TRBV2 and TRBJ2-7; 10 nucleotides match TRBD1. The V gene end was trimmed by 4 bases and the J gene end by 2 bases; junction bases not matched to a gene: 14. CDR1 is SNHLY, CDR2 FYNNEI, per germline. This CDR3 is built from 18 residues. The CDR3 is CASSAPREGQGLAYEQYF. The CDR3 bases are TGTGCCAGCAGTGCCCCGCGCGAGGGACAGGGGTTGGCCTACGAGCAGTACTTC.

This chain links TRBV6-6 with TRBJ2-7; perhaps TRBD1 as D (6 bases). This CDR3 has 15 amino acids. Trimming shortened V by 8 bases and J by 6 bases, and 23 bases separated the two germline ends. CDR1 and CDR2 from the germline V gene are MNHNY and SVGAGI (reference sequence). The CDR3 spells CASRGQGRQAGEQYF. DNA for the CDR3: TGTGCCAGCCGGGGTCAGGGGAGACAAGCAGGCGAGCAGTACTTC.

The chain recombines TRBV28 with TRBJ2-5; the D gene could be TRBD1 or TRBD2 (6 bases each). The germline CDR1 and CDR2 sequences are MDHEN and SYDVKM. The CDR3 loop spans 16 amino acids. The V and J ends lost 5 bases and 3 bases respectively, with 19 bases between them. The chain's CDR3 is CASSAAGTLSEETQYF. CDR3 DNA sequence: TGTGCCAGCAGTGCTGCGGGGACACTCAGCGAAGAGACCCAGTACTTC. Full variable domain (remainder filled in from reference TRBV28 and TRBJ2-5): DVKVTQSSRYLVKRTGEKVFLECVQDMDHENMFWYRQDPGLGLRLIYFSYDVKMKEKGDIPEGYSVSREKKERFSLILESASTNQTSMYLCASSAAGTLSEETQYFGPGTRLLVL.

The chain is built from TRBV5-1 and TRBJ2-7, with 7 bases that match TRBD2. CDR1 and CDR2 (germline): SGHRS, YFSETQ. Unmatched junction bases numbered 8, after V lost 8 bases and J lost 0 bases. CDR3 size: 14 residues. CDR3 residues: CASRGTTDSYEQYF. CDR3 sequence (DNA): TGCGCCAGTCGGGGGACTACCGACTCCTACGAGCAGTACTTC.

The chain recombines TRBV30 with TRBJ1-2, with D hard to call. The ends were cut back, 2 bases at V and 4 bases at J, with 11 bases in the middle. CDR1 and CDR2 (germline): GTSNPN, SVGIG (reference sequence). The CDR3 spans 13 residues. This CDR3 reads CAWSPYQAYGYTF. CDR3 nucleotide sequence: TGTGCCTGGAGTCCTTATCAGGCCTATGGCTACACCTTC.

This clone is a singleton in its sample. The chain links TRBV28 to TRBJ2-3; D not resolved. With 8 bases removed from V and 0 bases from J, the gap between germline ends came to 18 bases. Germline V gene sequence: CDR1 MDHEN, CDR2 SYDVKM. This CDR3 contains 16 residues. Here the CDR3 DNA reads TGTGCCAGCTCGAAGGGAACCCAGACTAGCACAGATACGCAGTATTTT. Translated, it gives CASSKGTQTSTDTQYF. The entire variable domain, with the rest obtained from reference TRBV28 and TRBJ2-3, is as follows: DVKVTQSSRYLVKRTGEKVFLECVQDMDHENMFWYRQDPGLGLRLIYFSYDVKMKEKGDIPEGYSVSREKKERFSLILESASTNQTSMYLCASSKGTQTSTDTQYFGPGTRLTVL.

The chain joins TRBV4-3 to TRBJ2-7, with D unclear. V gave up 0 bases and J gave up 2 bases, with 17 bases separating them. There are 17 residues in the CDR3. CDR1 is LGHNA, CDR2 YSLEER, per germline. The CDR3 DNA sequence: TGCGCCAGCAGCCAAGATTATCCCAACACGACCCCCTACGAGCAGTACTTC. As protein: CASSQDYPNTTPYEQYF.

This chain connects TRBV5-1 to TRBJ1-6; possible D gene TRBD1, 5 bases. The CDR3 is 14 residues long. The V end lost 0 bases, the J end lost 9 bases, and 10 bases lay between the germline ends. Germline V gene lookup returns CDR1 SGHRS and CDR2 YFSETQ. The CDR3 region is CASSLAGGVSPLHF. The CDR3 DNA sequence: TGCGCCAGCAGCTTGGCGGGAGGGGTTTCACCCCTCCACTTT.

This chain uses TRBV18 with TRBJ2-5; 8 positions agree with TRBD2. Germline CDR1 and CDR2: KGHSH and LQKENI. The CDR3 contains 15 residues. V lost 5 bases to trimming and J lost 8 bases; unmatched junction nucleotides: 13. Written as DNA, the CDR3 is TGTGCCAGCTCATCGGCCGGGACTAGAAAGGGAACCCAGTACTTC. Protein sequence: CASSSAGTRKGTQYF. The full variable domain, with the rest looked up from reference TRBV18 and TRBJ2-5, is NAGVMQNPRHLVRRRGQEARLRCSPMKGHSHVYWYRQLPEEGLKFMVYLQKENIIDESGMPKERFSAEFPKEGPSILRIQQVVRGDSAAYFCASSSAGTRKGTQYFGPGTRLLVL.

V is TRBV9 and J is TRBJ1-5; no definite D call. The CDR3 contains 14 residues. Trimming removed 3 bases from V and 3 bases from J, with 10 bases in between. Germline assignment: CDR1 SGDLS and CDR2 YYNGEE. The CDR3 spells CASSATGDNQPQHF. Written as DNA, the CDR3 is TGTGCCAGCAGCGCTACGGGTGACAATCAGCCCCAGCATTTT.

The chain combines TRBV6-1 with TRBJ1-6; possible D gene TRBD1, 5 bases. V was cut by 8 bases and J by 6 bases, with 11 bases left in between. The CDR3 is made up of 13 amino acids. Germline-derived CDR1 and CDR2 are MNHNS and SASEGT. This CDR3 is CASAGHFNSPLHF. The CDR3, as DNA: TGTGCCAGCGCTGGACACTTTAATTCACCCCTCCACTTT.

V and J are TRBV19 and TRBJ2-1; D perhaps matches TRBD1 (6 bases). Germline assignment: CDR1 LNHDA and CDR2 SQIVND (reference sequence). This CDR3 is built from 13 residues. V lost 7 bases and J 3 bases, leaving 10 bases between the germline ends. The DNA for the CDR3 is TGTGCCAGTACGGGACAAAACTACAATGAGCAGTTCTTC. Residues: CASTGQNYNEQFF.

This chain joins TRBV4-1 and TRBJ2-2; D might be TRBD2 (6 bases). V was pared by 0 bases and J by 6 bases, with 8 bases between. The germline V gene has CDR1 MGHRA and CDR2 YSYEKL. The CDR3 sequence is 14 residues long. The CDR3 loop is CASSQEGTAGELFF. The CDR3 coding sequence is TGCGCCAGCAGCCAAGAGGGGACTGCCGGGGAGCTGTTTTTT.

This chain links TRBV7-6 with TRBJ2-5, with 7 bases lining up with TRBD1. With 5 bases clipped from V and 2 bases from J, the junction kept 11 bases outside the gene matches. Germline V lookup: CDR1 SGHVS, CDR2 FNYEAQ. This CDR3 region has 16 residues. The CDR3, as DNA: TGTGCCAGCAGCCGATCTCAGGGACAGAATCAAGAGACCCAGTACTTC. It codes for CASSRSQGQNQETQYF. The entire variable domain, with the rest obtained from reference TRBV7-6 and TRBJ2-5, is as follows: GAGVSQSPRYKVTKRGQDVALRCDPISGHVSLYWYRQALGQGPEFLTYFNYEAQQDKSGLPNDRFSAERPEGSISTLTIQRTEQRDSAMYRCASSRSQGQNQETQYFGPGTRLLVL.

The chain has TRBV7-2 and TRBJ1-3; D uncertain. This CDR3 contains 16 residues. The germline V and J ends were trimmed by 4 bases and 0 bases, with 13 bases remaining between them. The germline V gene encodes CDR1 SGHTA and CDR2 FQGNSA. The chain's CDR3 is CASSWPGPSSGNTIYF. For the CDR3, the DNA is TGTGCCAGCAGCTGGCCCGGGCCGAGCTCTGGAAACACCATATATTTT. Together with reference TRBV7-2 and TRBJ1-3, the CDR3 gives the full variable domain: GAGVSQSPSNKVTEKGKDVELRCDPISGHTALYWYRQSLGQGLEFLIYFQGNSAPDKSGLPSDRFSAERTGGSVSTLTIQRTQQEDSAVYLCASSWPGPSSGNTIYFGEGSWLTVV.

The chain couples TRBV18 to TRBJ1-1; tentatively, D is TRBD1 (5 bases). Germline lookup yields CDR1 KGHSH and CDR2 LQKENI. The CDR3 is 13 amino acids. Between the trimmed V and J ends, which lost 6 bases and 10 bases, there was a span of 18 bases. CDR3 residues: CASSSDQGAGAFF. The DNA of the CDR3 is TGTGCCAGCTCCTCCGACCAGGGTGCTGGAGCTTTCTTT.

The chain couples TRBV9 to TRBJ2-3; TRBD2 agrees at 9 bases. CDR1 is SGDLS and CDR2 is YYNGEE in the germline V gene. This CDR3 is 14 amino acids long. J lost 4 bases, V lost 1 base, and 1 base had no gene match. The CDR3 DNA sequence: TGTGCCAGCAGCGTATGGACTAGCGCAGATACGCAGTATTTT. Encoded protein: CASSVWTSADTQYF.

The chain uses TRBV2 and TRBJ2-3; 9 bases are shared with TRBD1. Germline V CDR1 and CDR2: SNHLY, FYNNEI. Trimming at V came to 4 bases and at J to 2 bases, leaving 19 bases not matched to a gene. This CDR3 comprises 20 residues. CDR3 in amino acids: CASSAPGQGGPRWVTDTQYF. CDR3 in DNA: TGTGCCAGCAGTGCCCCGGGACAGGGAGGTCCGAGATGGGTCACAGATACGCAGTATTTT. The variable domain in full, with the rest retrieved from reference TRBV2 and TRBJ2-3, is EPEVTQTPSHQVTQMGQEVILRCVPISNHLYFYWYRQILGQKVEFLVSFYNNEISEKSEIFDDQFSVERPDGSNFTLKIRSTKLEDSAMYFCASSAPGQGGPRWVTDTQYFGPGTRLTVL.

The chain is built from TRBV19 and TRBJ2-5; no clear D. Germline CDR1 reads LNHDA; CDR2 reads SQIVND (reference sequence). Trimming cost V 5 bases and J 0 bases, with 1 base left between them. The CDR3 extends over 11 amino acids. The CDR3 loop reads CASSYQETQYF. CDR3 sequence (DNA): TGTGCCAGTAGTTACCAAGAGACCCAGTACTTC.

V and J are TRBV9 and TRBJ1-1, with D hard to call. The V end was cut by 4 bases, the J end by 3 bases, with 16 bases between. Germline V gene sequence: CDR1 SGDLS, CDR2 YYNGEE. The CDR3 covers 15 residues. The CDR3 coding sequence is TGTGCCAGCAGCCCATGGACCCATGAGGACACTGAAGCTTTCTTT. The encoded protein is CASSPWTHEDTEAFF.

In this sample, this clone turned up once. This chain connects TRBV11-2 to TRBJ1-1; the match to TRBD1 covers 10 bases. The junction had 2 bases not matched to a gene; V was cut back by 2 bases and J by 5 bases. The CDR3 consists of 14 residues. Germline lookup yields CDR1 SGHAT and CDR2 FQNNGV. The CDR3 region has the DNA TGTGCCAGCAGCTTAAGGGACAGGGGTACTGAAGCTTTCTTT. Translated: CASSLRDRGTEAFF.

V usage is TRBV28 and J usage is TRBJ1-1; D is perhaps TRBD1 (5 bases). CDR1 MDHEN and CDR2 SYDVKM come from the germline V gene. Trimming stripped 6 bases from V and 1 base from J, with 12 bases between. The CDR3 extends over 14 amino acids. The CDR3 nucleotides read TGTGCCAGCAGCCCCTCGGGGCGGAACACTGAAGCTTTCTTT. This codes for CASSPSGRNTEAFF. Variable domain in full (rest from reference TRBV28 and TRBJ1-1): DVKVTQSSRYLVKRTGEKVFLECVQDMDHENMFWYRQDPGLGLRLIYFSYDVKMKEKGDIPEGYSVSREKKERFSLILESASTNQTSMYLCASSPSGRNTEAFFGQGTRLTVV.